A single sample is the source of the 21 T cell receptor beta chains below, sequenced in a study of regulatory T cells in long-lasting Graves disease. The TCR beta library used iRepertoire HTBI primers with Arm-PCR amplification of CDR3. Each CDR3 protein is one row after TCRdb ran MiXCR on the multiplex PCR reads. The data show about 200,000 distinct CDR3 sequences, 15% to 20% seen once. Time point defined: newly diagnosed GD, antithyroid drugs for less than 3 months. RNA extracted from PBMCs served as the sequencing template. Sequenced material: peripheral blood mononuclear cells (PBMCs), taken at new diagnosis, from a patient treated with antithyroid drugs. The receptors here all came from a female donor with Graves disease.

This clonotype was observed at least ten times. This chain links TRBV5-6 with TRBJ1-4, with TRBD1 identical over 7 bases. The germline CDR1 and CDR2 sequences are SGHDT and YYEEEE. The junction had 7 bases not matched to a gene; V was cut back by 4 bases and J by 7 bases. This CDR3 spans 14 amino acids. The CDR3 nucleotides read TGTGCCAGCAGCGCGGACAGGTTCGGTGAAAAACTGTTTTTT. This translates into CASSADRFGEKLFF. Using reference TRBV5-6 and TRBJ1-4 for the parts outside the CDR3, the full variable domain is DAGVTQSPTHLIKTRGQQVTLRCSPKSGHDTVSWYQQALGQGPQFIFQYYEEEERQRGNFPDRFSGHQFPNYSSELNVNALLLGDSALYLCASSADRFGEKLFFGSGTQLSVL.

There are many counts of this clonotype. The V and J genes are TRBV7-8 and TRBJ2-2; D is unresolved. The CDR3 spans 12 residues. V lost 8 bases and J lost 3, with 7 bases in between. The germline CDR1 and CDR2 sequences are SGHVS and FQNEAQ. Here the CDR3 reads CASAQHTGELFF. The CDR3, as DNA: TGTGCCAGCGCACAGCACACCGGGGAGCTGTTTTTT.

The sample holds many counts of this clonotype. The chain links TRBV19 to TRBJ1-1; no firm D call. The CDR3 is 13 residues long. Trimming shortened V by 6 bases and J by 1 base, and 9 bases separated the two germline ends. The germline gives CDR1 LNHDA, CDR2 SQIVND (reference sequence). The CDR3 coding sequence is TGTGCCAGTAGGATACAGCAGAACACTGAAGCTTTCTTT. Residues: CASRIQQNTEAFF.

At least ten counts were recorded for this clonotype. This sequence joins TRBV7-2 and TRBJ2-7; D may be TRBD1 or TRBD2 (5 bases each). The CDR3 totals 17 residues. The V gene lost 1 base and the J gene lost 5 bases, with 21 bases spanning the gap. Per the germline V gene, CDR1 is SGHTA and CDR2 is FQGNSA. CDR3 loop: CASSLGPGTGPRNEQYF. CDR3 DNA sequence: TGTGCCAGCAGCTTAGGACCGGGAACAGGTCCCCGGAACGAGCAGTACTTC.

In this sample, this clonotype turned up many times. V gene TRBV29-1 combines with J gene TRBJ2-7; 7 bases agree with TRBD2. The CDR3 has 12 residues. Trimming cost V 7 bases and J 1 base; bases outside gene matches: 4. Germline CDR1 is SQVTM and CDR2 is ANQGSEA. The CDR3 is CSAAGESYEQYF. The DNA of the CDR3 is TGCAGCGCGGCGGGGGAATCCTACGAGCAGTACTTC.

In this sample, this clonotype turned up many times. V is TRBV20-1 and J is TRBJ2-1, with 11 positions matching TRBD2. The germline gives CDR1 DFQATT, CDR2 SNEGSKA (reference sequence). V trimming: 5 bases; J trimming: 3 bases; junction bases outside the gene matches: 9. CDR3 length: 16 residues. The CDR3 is CSAQRDLAGGYNEQFF. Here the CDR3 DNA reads TGCAGTGCTCAGCGAGACCTAGCGGGAGGCTACAATGAGCAGTTCTTC.

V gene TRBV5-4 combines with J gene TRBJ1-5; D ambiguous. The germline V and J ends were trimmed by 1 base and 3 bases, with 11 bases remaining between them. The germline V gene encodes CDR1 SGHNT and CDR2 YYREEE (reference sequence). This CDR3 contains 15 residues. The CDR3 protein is CASSLSPNSNQPQHF. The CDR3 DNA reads TGTGCCAGCAGCTTGTCTCCGAATTCCAATCAGCCCCAGCATTTT. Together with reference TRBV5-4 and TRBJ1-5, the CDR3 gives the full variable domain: ETGVTQSPTHLIKTRGQQVTLRCSSQSGHNTVSWYQQALGQGPQFIFQYYREEENGRGNFPPRFSGLQFPNYSSELNVNALELDDSALYLCASSLSPNSNQPQHFGDGTRLSIL.

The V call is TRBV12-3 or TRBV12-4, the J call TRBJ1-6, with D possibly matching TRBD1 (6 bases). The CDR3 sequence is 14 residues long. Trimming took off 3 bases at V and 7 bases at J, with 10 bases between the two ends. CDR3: CASSLDSWNSPLHF. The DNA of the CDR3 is TGTGCCAGCAGTTTGGACAGTTGGAATTCACCCCTCCACTTT.

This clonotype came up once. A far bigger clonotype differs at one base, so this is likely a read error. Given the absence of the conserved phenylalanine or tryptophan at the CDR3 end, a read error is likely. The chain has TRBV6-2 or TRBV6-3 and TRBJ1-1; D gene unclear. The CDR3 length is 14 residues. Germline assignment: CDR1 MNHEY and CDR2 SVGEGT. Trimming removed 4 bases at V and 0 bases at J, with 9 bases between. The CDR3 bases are TGTGCCAGCAGTTTCTCCTTCCTGAACACTGAAGCTTTCCTT. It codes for CASSFSFLNTEAFL.

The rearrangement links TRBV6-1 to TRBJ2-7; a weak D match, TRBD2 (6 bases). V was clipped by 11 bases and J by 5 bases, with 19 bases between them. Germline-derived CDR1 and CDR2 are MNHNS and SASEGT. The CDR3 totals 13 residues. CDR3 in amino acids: CAVTGGLSDEQYF. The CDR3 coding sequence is TGTGCCGTCACCGGTGGACTATCTGACGAGCAGTACTTC.

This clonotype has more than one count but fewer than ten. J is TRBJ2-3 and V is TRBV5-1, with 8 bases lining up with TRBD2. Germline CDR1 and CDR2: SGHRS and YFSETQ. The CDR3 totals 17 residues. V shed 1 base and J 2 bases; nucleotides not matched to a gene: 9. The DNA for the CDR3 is TGCGCCAGCAGCTTGTGGTTCTCAGCGGGAGACACAGATACGCAGTATTTT. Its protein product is CASSLWFSAGDTDTQYF.

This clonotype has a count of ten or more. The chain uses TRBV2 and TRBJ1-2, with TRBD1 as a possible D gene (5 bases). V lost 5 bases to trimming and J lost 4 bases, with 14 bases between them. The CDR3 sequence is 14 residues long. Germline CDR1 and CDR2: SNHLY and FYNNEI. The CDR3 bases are TGTGCCAGCAGTTTGGGCGGTGGGGCCTATGGCTACACCTTC. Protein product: CASSLGGGAYGYTF. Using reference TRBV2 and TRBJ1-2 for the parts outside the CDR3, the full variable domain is EPEVTQTPSHQVTQMGQEVILRCVPISNHLYFYWYRQILGQKVEFLVSFYNNEISEKSEIFDDQFSVERPDGSNFTLKIRSTKLEDSAMYFCASSLGGGAYGYTFGSGTRLTVV.

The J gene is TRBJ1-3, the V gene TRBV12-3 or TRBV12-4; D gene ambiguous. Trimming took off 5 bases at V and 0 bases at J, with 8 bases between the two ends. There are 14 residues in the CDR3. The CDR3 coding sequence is TGTGCCAGCAGTCCAGCGATCTCTGGAAACACCATATATTTT. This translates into CASSPAISGNTIYF.

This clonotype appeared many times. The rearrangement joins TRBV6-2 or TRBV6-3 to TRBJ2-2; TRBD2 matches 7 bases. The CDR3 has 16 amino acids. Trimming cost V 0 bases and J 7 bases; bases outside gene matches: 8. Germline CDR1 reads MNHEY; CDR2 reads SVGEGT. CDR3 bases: TGTGCCAGCAGTTACTCCCGACTAGCCCGCCACGGGGAGCTGTTTTTT. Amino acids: CASSYSRLARHGELFF.

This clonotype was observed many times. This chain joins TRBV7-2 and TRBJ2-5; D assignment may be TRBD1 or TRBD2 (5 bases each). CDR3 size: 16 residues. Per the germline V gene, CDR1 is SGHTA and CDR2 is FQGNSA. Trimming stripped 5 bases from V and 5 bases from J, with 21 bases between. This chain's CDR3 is CASSKTRDAFAETQYF. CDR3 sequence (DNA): TGTGCCAGCAGCAAGACCCGGGACGCCTTCGCGGAGACCCAGTACTTC.

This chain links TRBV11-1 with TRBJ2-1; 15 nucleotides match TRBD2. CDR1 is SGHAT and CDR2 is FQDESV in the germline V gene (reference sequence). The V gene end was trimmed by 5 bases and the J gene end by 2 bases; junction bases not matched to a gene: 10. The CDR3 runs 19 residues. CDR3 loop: CASSQQPGLAGGPYNEQFF. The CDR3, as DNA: TGTGCCAGCAGCCAACAACCCGGACTAGCGGGAGGGCCCTACAATGAGCAGTTCTTC.

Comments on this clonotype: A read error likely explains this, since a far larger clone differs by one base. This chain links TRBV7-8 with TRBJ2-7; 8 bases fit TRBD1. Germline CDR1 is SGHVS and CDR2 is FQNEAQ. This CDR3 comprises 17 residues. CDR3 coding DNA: TGTGCCAGCAGCTTATGGACAGGGAGAGTTCGGGGCTACGGGCAGTACTTC. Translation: CASSLWTGRVRGYGQYF.

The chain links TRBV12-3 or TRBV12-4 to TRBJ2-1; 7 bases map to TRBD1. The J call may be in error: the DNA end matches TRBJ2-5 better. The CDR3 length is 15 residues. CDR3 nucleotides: TGTGCCAGCAGTTTAGCTGGACAGGTGGGGGAGACCCAGTACTTC. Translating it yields CASSLAGQVGETQYF.

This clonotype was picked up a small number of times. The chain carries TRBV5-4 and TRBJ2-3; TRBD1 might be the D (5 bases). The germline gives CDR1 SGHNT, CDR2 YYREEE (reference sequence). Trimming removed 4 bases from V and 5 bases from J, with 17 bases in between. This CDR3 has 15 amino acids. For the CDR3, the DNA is TGTGCCAGCAGCCTCCAGGCAGGGCGGAAAGATACGCAGTATTTT. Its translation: CASSLQAGRKDTQYF.

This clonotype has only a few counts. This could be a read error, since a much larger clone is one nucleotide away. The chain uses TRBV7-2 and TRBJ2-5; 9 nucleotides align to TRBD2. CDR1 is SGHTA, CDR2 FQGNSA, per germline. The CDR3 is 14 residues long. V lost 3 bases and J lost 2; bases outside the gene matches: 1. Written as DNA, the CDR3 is TGTGCCAGCAGCTTGACTAGCGGACAAGAGACCCAGTACTTC. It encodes CASSLTSGQETQYF.

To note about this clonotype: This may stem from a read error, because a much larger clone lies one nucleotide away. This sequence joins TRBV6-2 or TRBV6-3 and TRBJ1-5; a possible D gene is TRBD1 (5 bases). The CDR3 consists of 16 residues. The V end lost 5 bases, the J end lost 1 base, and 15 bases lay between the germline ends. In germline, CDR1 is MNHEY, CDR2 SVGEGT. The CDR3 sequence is CASSRGGSRSNQPQHF. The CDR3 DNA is TGTGCCAGCAGTCGGGGGGGGTCACGGAGCAATCAGCCCCAGCATTTT.